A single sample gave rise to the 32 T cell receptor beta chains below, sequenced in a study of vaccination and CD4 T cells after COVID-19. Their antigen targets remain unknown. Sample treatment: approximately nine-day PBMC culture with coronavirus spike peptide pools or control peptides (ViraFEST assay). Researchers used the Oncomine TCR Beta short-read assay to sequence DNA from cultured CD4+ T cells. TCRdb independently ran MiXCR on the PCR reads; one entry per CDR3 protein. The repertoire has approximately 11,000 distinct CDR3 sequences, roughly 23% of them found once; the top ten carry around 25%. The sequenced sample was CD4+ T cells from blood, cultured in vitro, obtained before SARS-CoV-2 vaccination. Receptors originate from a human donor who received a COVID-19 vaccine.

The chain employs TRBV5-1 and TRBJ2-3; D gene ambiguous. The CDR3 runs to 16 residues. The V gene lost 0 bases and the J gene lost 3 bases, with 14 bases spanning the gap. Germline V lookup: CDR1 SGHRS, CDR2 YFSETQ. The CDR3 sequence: CASSLVGLQLTDTQYF. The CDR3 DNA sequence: TGCGCCAGCAGCTTGGTGGGATTACAATTGACAGATACGCAGTATTTT.

DNA of the CDR3: TGTGCCAGCAGGACTTTTGGGGGTCCCACTGAAGCTTTCTTT. Translating gives CASRTFGGPTEAFF. The V call is TRBV2, the J call TRBJ1-1, with D possibly matching TRBD1 (5 bases). CDR3 length: 14 residues. Germline values: CDR1 SNHLY, CDR2 FYNNEI. V was trimmed by 6 bases and J by 4 bases, leaving 15 bases between them.

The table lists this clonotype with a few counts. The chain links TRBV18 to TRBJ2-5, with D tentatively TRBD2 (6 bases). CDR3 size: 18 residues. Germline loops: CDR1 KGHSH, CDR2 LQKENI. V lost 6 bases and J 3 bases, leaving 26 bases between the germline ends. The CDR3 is CASSPLGGGTSSEETQYF. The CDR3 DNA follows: TGTGCCAGCTCCCCTCTGGGGGGAGGAACCTCGTCGGAAGAGACCCAGTACTTC.

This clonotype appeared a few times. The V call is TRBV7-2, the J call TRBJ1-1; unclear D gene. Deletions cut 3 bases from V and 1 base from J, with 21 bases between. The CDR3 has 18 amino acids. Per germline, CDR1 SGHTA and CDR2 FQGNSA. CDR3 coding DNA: TGTGCCAGCAGCTTGTTAACCGGGCCCCTCAAGGGGAACACTGAAGCTTTCTTT. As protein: CASSLLTGPLKGNTEAFF.

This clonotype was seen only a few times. DNA of the CDR3: TGCAGCGTTGCGGCCGGCAGCGCCTTTAACTACGAGCAGTACTTC. Translating it yields CSVAAGSAFNYEQYF. This chain links TRBV29-1 with TRBJ2-7, with D uncertain. V was cut by 4 bases and J by 3 bases, with 19 bases left in between. Germline V gives CDR1 SQVTM, CDR2 ANQGSEA. This CDR3 region has 15 residues.

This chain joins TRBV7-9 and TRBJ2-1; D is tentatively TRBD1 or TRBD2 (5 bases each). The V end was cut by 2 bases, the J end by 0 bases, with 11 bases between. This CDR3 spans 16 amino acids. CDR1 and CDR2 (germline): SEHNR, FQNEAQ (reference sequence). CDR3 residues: CASSLQGRSSYNEQFF. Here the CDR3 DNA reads TGTGCCAGCAGCTTACAGGGACGAAGCTCCTACAATGAGCAGTTCTTC.

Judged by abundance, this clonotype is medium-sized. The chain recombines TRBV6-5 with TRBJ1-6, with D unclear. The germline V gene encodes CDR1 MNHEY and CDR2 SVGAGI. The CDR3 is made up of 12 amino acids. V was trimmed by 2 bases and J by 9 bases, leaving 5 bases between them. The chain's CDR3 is CASSYGSSPLHF. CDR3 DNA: TGTGCCAGCAGTTACGGCTCTTCACCCCTCCACTTT.

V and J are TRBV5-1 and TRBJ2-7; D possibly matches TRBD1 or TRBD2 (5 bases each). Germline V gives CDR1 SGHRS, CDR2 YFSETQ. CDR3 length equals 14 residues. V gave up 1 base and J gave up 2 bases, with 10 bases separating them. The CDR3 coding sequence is TGCGCCAGCAGCTTGTCCGGGGCTCCCTACGAGCAGTACTTC. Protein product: CASSLSGAPYEQYF. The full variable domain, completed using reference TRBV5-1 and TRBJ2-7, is KAGVTQTPRYLIKTRGQQVTLSCSPISGHRSVSWYQQTPGQGLQFLFEYFSETQRNKGNFPGRFSGRQFSNSRSEMNVSTLELGDSALYLCASSLSGAPYEQYFGPGTRLTVT.

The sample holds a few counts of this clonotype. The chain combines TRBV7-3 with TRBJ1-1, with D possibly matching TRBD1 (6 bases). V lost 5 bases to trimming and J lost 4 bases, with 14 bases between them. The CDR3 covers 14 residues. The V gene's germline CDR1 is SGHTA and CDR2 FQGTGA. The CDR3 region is CASSQIGGSTEAFF. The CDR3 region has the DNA TGTGCCAGCAGCCAGATAGGGGGGAGCACTGAAGCTTTCTTT. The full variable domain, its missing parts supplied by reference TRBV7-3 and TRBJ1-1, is GAGVSQTPSNKVTEKGKYVELRCDPISGHTALYWYRQSLGQGPEFLIYFQGTGAADDSGLPNDRFFAVRPEGSVSTLKIQRTERGDSAVYLCASSQIGGSTEAFFGQGTRLTVV.

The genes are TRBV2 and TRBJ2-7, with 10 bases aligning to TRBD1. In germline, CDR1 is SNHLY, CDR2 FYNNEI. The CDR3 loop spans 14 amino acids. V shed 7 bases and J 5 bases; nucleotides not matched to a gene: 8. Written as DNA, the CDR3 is TGTGCCAGCAACACCGGGACAGGGGCAAACGAGCAGTACTTC. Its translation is CASNTGTGANEQYF.

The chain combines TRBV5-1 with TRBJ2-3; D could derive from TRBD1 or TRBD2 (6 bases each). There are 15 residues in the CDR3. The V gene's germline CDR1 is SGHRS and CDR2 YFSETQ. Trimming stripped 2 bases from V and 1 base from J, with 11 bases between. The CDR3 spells CASSFGGGGTDTQYF. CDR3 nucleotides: TGCGCCAGCAGCTTCGGAGGGGGAGGCACAGATACGCAGTATTTT.

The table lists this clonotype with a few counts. DNA for the CDR3: TGCAGTGCTAGAGATTTTAGGGGAATGGATTCACCCCTCCACTTT. Translated: CSARDFRGMDSPLHF. The rearrangement uses TRBV20-1 and TRBJ1-6; tentatively, D is TRBD1 (5 bases). Trimming pared 0 bases from V and 8 bases from J, leaving 14 bases between. The V gene's germline CDR1 is DFQATT and CDR2 SNEGSKA (reference sequence). The CDR3 extends over 15 amino acids.

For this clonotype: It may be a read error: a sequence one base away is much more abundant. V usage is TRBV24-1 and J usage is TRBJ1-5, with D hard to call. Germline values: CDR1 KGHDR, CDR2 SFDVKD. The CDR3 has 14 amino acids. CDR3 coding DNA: TGTGCCACCAGTGAGGACGGGTGGGATCAGCCCCGGCATTTT. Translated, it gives CATSEDGWDQPRHF.

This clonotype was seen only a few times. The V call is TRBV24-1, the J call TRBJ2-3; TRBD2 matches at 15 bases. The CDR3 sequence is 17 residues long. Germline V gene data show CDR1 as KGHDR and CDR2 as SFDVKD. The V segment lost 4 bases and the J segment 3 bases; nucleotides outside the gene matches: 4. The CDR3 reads CATSDPGTSGGTDTQYF. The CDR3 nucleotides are TGTGCCACCAGTGACCCCGGGACTAGCGGGGGGACAGATACGCAGTATTTT.

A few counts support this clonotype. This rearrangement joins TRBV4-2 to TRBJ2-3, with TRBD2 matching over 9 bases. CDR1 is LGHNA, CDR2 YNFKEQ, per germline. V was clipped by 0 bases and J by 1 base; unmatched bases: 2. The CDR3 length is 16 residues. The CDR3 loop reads CASSQEERGGTDTQYF. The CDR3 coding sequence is TGTGCCAGCAGCCAAGAAGAGCGGGGGGGCACAGATACGCAGTATTTT.

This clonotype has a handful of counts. For the CDR3, the DNA is TGTGCCAGTAGTTCCTCCAGGGGGCGTGATTCACCCCTCCACTTT. Amino acid sequence: CASSSSRGRDSPLHF. The V and J genes are TRBV19 and TRBJ1-6; 8 bases align to TRBD1. CDR1 is LNHDA and CDR2 is SQIVND in the germline V gene (reference sequence). CDR3 length: 15 residues. The V and J ends lost 5 bases and 8 bases, in that order; junction bases with no gene match: 8.

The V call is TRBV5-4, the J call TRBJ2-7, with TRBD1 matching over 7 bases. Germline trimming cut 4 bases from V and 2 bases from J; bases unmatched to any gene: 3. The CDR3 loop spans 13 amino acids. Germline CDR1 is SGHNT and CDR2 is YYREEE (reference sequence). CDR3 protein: CASSPGQTYEQYF. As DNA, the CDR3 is TGTGCCAGCAGCCCGGGACAGACCTACGAGCAGTACTTC. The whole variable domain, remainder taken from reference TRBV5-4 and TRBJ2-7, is ETGVTQSPTHLIKTRGQQVTLRCSSQSGHNTVSWYQQALGQGPQFIFQYYREEENGRGNFPPRFSGLQFPNYSSELNVNALELDDSALYLCASSPGQTYEQYFGPGTRLTVT.

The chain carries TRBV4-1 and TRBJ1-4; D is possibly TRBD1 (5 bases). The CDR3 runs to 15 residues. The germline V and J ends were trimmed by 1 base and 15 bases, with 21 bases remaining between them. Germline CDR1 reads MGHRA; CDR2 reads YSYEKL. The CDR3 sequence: CASSQAGAGVRAVFF. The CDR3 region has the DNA TGCGCCAGCAGCCAAGCCGGGGCTGGCGTTCGAGCGGTGTTTTTT.

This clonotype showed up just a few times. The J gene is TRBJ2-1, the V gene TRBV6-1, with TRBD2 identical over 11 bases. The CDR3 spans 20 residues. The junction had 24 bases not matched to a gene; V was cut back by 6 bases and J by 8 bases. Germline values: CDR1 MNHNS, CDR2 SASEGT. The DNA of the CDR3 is TGTGCCAGCAGAGAACAATCGGGAGATTGGTTAGCGGGGGGGAGGGATGAGCAGTTCTTC. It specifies CASREQSGDWLAGGRDEQFF.

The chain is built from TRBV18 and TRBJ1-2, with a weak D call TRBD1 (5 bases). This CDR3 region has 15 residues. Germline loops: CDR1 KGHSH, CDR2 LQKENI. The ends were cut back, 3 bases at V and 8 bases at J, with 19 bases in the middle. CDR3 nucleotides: TGTGCCAGCTCACCGCCCCCGGGACGGACTAACGGCTACACCTTC. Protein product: CASSPPPGRTNGYTF.

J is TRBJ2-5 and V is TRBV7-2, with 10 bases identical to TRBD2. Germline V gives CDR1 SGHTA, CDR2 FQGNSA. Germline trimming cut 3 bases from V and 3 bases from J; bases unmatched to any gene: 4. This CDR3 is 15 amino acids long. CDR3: CASSLLAGGEETQYF. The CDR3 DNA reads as TGTGCCAGCAGCTTGTTAGCGGGGGGAGAAGAGACCCAGTACTTC.

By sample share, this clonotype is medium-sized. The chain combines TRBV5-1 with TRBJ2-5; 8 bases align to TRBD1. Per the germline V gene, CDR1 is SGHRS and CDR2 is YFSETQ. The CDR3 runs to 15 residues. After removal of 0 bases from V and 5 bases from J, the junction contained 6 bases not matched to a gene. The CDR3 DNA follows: TGCGCCAGCAGCTTGGGACAGGGGAGTTGGGAGACCCAGTACTTC. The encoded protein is CASSLGQGSWETQYF.

The CDR3 DNA follows: TGTGCCAGCAGCCCCTCAGAAGGGCTGGGGATGGGCTATGGCTACACCTTC. Protein sequence: CASSPSEGLGMGYGYTF. The rearrangement joins TRBV3-1 to TRBJ1-2; D is uncertain. Germline assignment: CDR1 LGHDT and CDR2 YNNKEL (reference sequence). V lost 4 bases and J 4 bases, leaving 22 bases between the germline ends. The CDR3 sequence is 17 residues long.

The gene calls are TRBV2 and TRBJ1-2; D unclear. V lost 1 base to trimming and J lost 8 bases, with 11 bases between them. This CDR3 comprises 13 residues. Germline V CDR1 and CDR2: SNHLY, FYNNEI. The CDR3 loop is CASSEEGASGYTF. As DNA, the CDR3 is TGTGCCAGCAGTGAAGAGGGCGCGTCCGGCTACACCTTC.

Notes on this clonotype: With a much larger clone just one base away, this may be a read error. The CDR3, as DNA: TGTGTCATCAGTATAGGACAGAATTCACCCCTCCACTTT. Amino acid sequence: CVISIGQNSPLHF. This rearrangement joins TRBV6-1 to TRBJ1-6; a possible D gene is TRBD1 (6 bases). This CDR3 has 13 residues. Germline lookup yields CDR1 MNHNS and CDR2 SASEGT.

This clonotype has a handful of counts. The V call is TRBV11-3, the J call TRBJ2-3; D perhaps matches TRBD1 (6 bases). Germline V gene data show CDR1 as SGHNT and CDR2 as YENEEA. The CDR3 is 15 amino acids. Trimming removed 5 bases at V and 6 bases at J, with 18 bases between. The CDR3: CASSRRRGGDDTQYF. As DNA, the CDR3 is TGTGCCAGCAGCCGGCGGAGAGGGGGAGATGATACGCAGTATTTT.

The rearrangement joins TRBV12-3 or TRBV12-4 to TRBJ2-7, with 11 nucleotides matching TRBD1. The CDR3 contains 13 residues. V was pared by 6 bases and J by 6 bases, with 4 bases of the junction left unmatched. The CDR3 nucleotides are TGTGCCAGCAGCCGGACAGGGGGCGCCGAGCAGTACTTC. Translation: CASSRTGGAEQYF.

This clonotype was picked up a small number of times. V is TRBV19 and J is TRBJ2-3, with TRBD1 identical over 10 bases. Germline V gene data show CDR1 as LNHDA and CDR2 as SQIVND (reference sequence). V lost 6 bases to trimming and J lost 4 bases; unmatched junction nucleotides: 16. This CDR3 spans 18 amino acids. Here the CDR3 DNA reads TGTGCCAGTAGCCTCTTCGGACAGGGGGATCTAGGGGCAGATACGCAGTATTTT. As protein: CASSLFGQGDLGADTQYF.

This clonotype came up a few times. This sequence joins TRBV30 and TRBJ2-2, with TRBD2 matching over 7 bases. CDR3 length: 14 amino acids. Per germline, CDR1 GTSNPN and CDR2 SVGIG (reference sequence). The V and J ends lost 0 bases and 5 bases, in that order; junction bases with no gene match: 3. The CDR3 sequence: CAWSVLARTGELFF. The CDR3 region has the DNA TGTGCCTGGAGTGTACTAGCGAGAACCGGGGAGCTGTTTTTT. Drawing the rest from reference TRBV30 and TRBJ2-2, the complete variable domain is SQTIHQWPATLVQPVGSPLSLECTVEGTSNPNLYWYRQAAGRGLQLLFYSVGIGQISSEVPQNLSASRPQDRQFILSSKKLLLSDSGFYLCAWSVLARTGELFFGEGSRLTVL.

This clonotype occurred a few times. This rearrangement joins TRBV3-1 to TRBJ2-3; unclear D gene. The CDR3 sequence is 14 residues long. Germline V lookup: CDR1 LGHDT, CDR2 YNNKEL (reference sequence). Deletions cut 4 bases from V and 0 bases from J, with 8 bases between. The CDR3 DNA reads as TGTGCCAGCAGCCGATCGGACAGCACAGATACGCAGTATTTT. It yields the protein CASSRSDSTDTQYF.

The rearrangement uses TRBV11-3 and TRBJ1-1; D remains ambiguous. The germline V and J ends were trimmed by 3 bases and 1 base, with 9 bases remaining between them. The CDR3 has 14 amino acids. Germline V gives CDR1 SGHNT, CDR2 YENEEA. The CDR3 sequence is CASSLRTRNTEAFF. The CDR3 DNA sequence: TGTGCCAGCAGCTTGCGAACAAGGAACACTGAAGCTTTCTTT.

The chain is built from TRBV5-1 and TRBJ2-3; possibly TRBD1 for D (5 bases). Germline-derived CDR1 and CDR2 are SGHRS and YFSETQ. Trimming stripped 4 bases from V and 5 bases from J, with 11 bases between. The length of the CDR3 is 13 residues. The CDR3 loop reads CASSLGLGDTQYF. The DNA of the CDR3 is TGCGCCAGCAGCCTGGGGCTGGGAGATACGCAGTATTTT.